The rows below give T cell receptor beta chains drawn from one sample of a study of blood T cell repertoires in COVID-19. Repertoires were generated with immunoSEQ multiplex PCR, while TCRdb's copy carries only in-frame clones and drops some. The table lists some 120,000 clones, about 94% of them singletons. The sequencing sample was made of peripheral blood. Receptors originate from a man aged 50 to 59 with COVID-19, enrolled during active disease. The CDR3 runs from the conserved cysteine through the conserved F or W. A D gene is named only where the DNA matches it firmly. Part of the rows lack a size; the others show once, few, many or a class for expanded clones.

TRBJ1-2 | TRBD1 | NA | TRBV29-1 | TGCAGCGTTGAAAGGGGACAGGGAGTAACGGGCTACACCTTC | CSVERGQGVTGYTF
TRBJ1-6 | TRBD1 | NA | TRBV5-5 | TGTGCCAGCAGCTGGGGACAGGTGAAAAATTCACCCCTCCACTTT | CASSWGQVKNSPLHF
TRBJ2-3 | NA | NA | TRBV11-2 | TGTGCCAGCAGCCCCGGGACAACAGATACGCAGTATTTT | CASSPGTTDTQYF
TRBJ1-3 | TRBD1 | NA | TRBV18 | TGTGCCAGCTCACCAGGACAGGCTGGAAACACCATATATTTT | CASSPGQAGNTIYF
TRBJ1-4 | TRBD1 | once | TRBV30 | TGTGCCTGGAGCGGGACAGGGAATGAAAAACTGTTTTTT | CAWSGTGNEKLFF
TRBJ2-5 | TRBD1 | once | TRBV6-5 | TGTGCCACCCACGGACAGGACCAAGAGACCCAGTACTTC | CATHGQDQETQYF
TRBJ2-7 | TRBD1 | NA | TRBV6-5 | TGTGCCAGCAGTTATTCCGGGACAGGGGCAAACGAGCAGTACTTC | CASSYSGTGANEQYF
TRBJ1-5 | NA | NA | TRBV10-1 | TGCGCCAGCGCTTCAAGGGGGACACGGGCCTTCCTCAATCAGCCCCAGCATTTT | CASASRGTRAFLNQPQHF
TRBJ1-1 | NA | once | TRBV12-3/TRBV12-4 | TGTGCCAGCAGTTTGTCGGGACACACCGCTTTCTTT | CASSLSGHTAFF
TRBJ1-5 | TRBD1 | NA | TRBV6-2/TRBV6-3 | TGTGCCAGCAGTTACTCCGACAGGGAAGGGCAGCCCCAGCATTTT | CASSYSDREGQPQHF
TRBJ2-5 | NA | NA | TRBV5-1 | TGCGCCAGCAGCTCGGGATTTCAAGAGACCCAGTACTTC | CASSSGFQETQYF
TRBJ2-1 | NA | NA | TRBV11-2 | TGTGCCAGCAGCCCGGGAAAAGGGGGAGGGCCGAGTTCCTACAATGAGCAGTTCTTC | CASSPGKGGGPSSYNEQFF
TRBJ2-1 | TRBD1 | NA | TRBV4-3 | TGCGCCAGCAGCCAAGACGGGACAGTCTACAATGAGCAGTTCTTC | CASSQDGTVYNEQFF
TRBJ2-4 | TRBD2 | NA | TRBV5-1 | TGCGCCAGCAGCTTGTCTATAGCGGGAGGGGCCAAAAACATTCAGTACTTC | CASSLSIAGGAKNIQYF
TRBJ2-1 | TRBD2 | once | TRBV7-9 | TGTGCCAGCAGCATCCGACTAGCAGGGGAGCAGTTCTTC | CASSIRLAGEQFF
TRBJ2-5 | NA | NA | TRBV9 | TGTGCCAGCAGCGTAGGTGGGCGATCGGCCCGAGAGACCCAGTACTTC | CASSVGGRSARETQYF
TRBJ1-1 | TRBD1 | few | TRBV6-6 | TGTGCCAGCAGTTCGACAGGGGAGTTGGCTGAAGCTTTCTTT | CASSSTGELAEAFF
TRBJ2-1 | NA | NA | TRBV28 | TGTGCCAGCAGTTTAGCTAAGCGGGAGCAGTTCTTC | CASSLAKREQFF
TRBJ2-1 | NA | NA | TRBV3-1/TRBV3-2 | TGTGCCAGCAGCCAACTCGAGGAGTGGCAGTTCTTC | CASSQLEEWQFF
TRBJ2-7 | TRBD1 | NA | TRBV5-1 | TGCGCCAGCTCTGGACAGGGCGATTACGAGCAGTACTTC | CASSGQGDYEQYF
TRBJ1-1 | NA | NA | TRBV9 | TGTGCCAGCAGCGTAGGGTTGGGGGCGGGAGCTTTCTTT | CASSVGLGAGAFF
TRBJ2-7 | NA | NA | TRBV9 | TGTGCCAGCAGCGTAGGGGCGGGACGGACCTACGAGCAGTACTTC | CASSVGAGRTYEQYF
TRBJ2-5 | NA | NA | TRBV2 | TGTGCCAGCAGTGAAGCGGGCAGGGGCAGGGAGACCCAGTACTTC | CASSEAGRGRETQYF
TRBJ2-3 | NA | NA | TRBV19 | TGTGCCAGTAGATCGGACTGGGGAACAGATACGCAGTATTTT | CASRSDWGTDTQYF
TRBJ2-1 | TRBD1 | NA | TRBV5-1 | TGCGCCAGCAGCTTGAGCGGACAGGGGGCCTACAATGAGCAGTTCTTC | CASSLSGQGAYNEQFF
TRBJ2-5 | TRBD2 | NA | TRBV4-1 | TGCGCCAGCAGCCAAGATCAACTAGCGGGAGCGACCCAGTACTTC | CASSQDQLAGATQYF
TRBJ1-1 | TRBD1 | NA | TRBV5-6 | TGTGCCAGCAGCCTGGGACAGGCGAACACTGAAGCTTTCTTT | CASSLGQANTEAFF
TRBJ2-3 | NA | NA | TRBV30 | TGTGCCTGGAGTGGGAGGACAGATACGCAGTATTTT | CAWSGRTDTQYF
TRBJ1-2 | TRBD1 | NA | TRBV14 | TGTGCCAGCAGCCAAAACCGGGGACAGGACAGGGGGTTCAGATGGAATGGCTACACCTTC | CASSQNRGQDRGFRWNGYTF
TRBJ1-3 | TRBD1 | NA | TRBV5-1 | TGCGCCAGCAGTATAACAGGGGGCGGTGGAAACACCATATATTTT | CASSITGGGGNTIYF
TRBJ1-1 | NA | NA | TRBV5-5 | TGTGCCAGCAGGCCGTTGGAGGGCCTGAACACTGAAGCTTTCTTT | CASRPLEGLNTEAFF
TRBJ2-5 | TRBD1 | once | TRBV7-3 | TGTGCCAGCAGCTCGACGGGACAGCTCCAAGAGACCCAGTACTTC | CASSSTGQLQETQYF
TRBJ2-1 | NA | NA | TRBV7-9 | TGTGCCAGCAGCTTACAAGCGTACAATGAGCAGTTCTTC | CASSLQAYNEQFF
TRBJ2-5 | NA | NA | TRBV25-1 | TGTGCCAGCAGTGATACAGGGCTCAGAGAGACCCAGTACTTC | CASSDTGLRETQYF
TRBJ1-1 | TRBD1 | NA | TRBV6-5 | TGTGCCAGCACACCGACAGGGATGAACACTGAAGCTTTCTTT | CASTPTGMNTEAFF
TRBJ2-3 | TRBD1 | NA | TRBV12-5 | TGTGCTAGTGGTTTGGTTGCAGGGGGAAACACAGATACGCAGTATTTT | CASGLVAGGNTDTQYF
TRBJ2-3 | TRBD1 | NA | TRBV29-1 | TGCAGCGTTGTAAGGGACAGGGATCAAGATACGCAGTATTTT | CSVVRDRDQDTQYF
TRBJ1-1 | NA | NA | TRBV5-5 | TGTGCCAGCAGGCCGGGCAGGGAAACTGAAGCTTTCTTT | CASRPGRETEAFF
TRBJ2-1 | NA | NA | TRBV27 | TGTGCCAGCAGTTTATCAAGTGCCAGCTACAATGAGCAGTTCTTC | CASSLSSASYNEQFF
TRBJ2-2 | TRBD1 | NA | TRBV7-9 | TGTGCCAGCAGCGACCGGGACAGGGGATCGAGGGAGCTGTTTTTT | CASSDRDRGSRELFF
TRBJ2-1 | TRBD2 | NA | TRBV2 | TGTGCCAGCAGTGGCGGGGGTTGGGAGCAGTTCTTC | CASSGGGWEQFF
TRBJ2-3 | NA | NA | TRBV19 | TGTGCCAGTAGTACGACGGAGGGCACAGATACGCAGTATTTT | CASSTTEGTDTQYF
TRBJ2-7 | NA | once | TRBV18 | TGTGCCAGCTCACCGACAGCGATCTCCTACGAGCAGTACTTC | CASSPTAISYEQYF
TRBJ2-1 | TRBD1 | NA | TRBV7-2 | TGTGCCAGCAGCCCCGGACAGGGGGCGGTTGAGCAGTTCTTC | CASSPGQGAVEQFF
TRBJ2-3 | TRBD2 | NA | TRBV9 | TGTGCCAGCAGCGTAGGCTTTGGGACTAGCCAAGATACGCAGTATTTT | CASSVGFGTSQDTQYF
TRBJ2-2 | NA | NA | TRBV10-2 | TGCGCCAGCAGCCCTACTAGTAACCCCCACACCGGGGAGCTGTTTTTT | CASSPTSNPHTGELFF
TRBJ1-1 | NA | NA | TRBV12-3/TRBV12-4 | TGTGCCAGCAGTTTTTTGAGCACTGAAGCTTTCTTT | CASSFLSTEAFF
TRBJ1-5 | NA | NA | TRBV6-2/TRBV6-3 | TGTGCCAGCAGCAGTTATTCTCGACACATCAATCAGCCCCAGCATTTT | CASSSYSRHINQPQHF
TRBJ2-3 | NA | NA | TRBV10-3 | TGTGCCATCAGTGATGCGGGCGATACGCAGTATTTT | CAISDAGDTQYF
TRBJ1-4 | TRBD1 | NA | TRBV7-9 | TGTGCCAGCAGCTTGGGGACAGGAAATGAAAAACTGTTTTTT | CASSLGTGNEKLFF
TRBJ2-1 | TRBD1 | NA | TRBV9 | TGTGCCAGCAGCGCGGGAAAGGGGGCCATCTCCTACAATGAGCAGTTCTTC | CASSAGKGAISYNEQFF
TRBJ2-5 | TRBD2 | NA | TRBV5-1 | TGCGCCAGCAGTCTAGCGGGTTGGTACCAAGAGACCCAGTACTTC | CASSLAGWYQETQYF
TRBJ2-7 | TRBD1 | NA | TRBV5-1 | TGCGCCAGCAGCAAGGACAGGCACTACGAGCAGTACTTC | CASSKDRHYEQYF
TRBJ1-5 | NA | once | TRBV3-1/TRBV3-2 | TGTGCCAGCAGCCAAGCTAATCAGCCCCAGCATTTT | CASSQANQPQHF
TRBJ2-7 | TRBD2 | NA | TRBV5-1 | TGCGCCAGCAGCTTGGGACTAGCGGGGAGCTCCTACGAGCAGTACTTC | CASSLGLAGSSYEQYF
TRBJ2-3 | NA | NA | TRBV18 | TGTGCCAGCTCACCGCAGGATACCTCTAGCACAGATACGCAGTATTTT | CASSPQDTSSTDTQYF
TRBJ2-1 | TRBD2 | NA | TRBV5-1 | TGCGCCAGCAGACCCGCTAGCGGAATCTACAATGAGCAGTTCTTC | CASRPASGIYNEQFF
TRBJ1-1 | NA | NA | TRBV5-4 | TGTGCCAGCAGCCCCTCCCGGGGGAACACTGAAGCTTTCTTT | CASSPSRGNTEAFF
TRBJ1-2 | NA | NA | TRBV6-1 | TGTGCCAGCAGTGAAGGGGGCGCGAGGTATGGCTACACCTTC | CASSEGGARYGYTF